Sequencing of this TCR beta chain was carried out in a study of blood T cells in healthy people across ages. For the second PCR, which ran for about 7 to 12 cycles, a sample-barcoded 5' primer and a J-beta primer mix were used. MiXCR, run by TCRdb on the 5' RACE reads, gives a single entry per CDR3 protein. The sample includes 850,000 or so distinct CDR3 sequences, around 30% seen only once; the top ten take 17%. Germline assignment: CDR1 SGHVS and CDR2 FNYEAQ. Trimming removed 5 bases from V and 4 bases from J; junction bases left unmatched: 8. The CDR3 contains 15 residues. This clonotype was observed at least ten times.

V is TRBV7-6 and J is TRBJ2-1, with TRBD1 identical over 7 bases. The source material was blood. This sequence originates from a woman of 80 years or more in good health. The CDR3: CASSPGTVAYNEQFF. In DNA, the CDR3 is TGTGCCAGCAGCCCTGGGACAGTCGCTTACAATGAGCAGTTCTTC. Using reference TRBV7-6 and TRBJ2-1 for the parts outside the CDR3, the full variable domain is GAGVSQSPRYKVTKRGQDVALRCDPISGHVSLYWYRQALGQGPEFLTYFNYEAQQDKSGLPNDRFSAERPEGSISTLTIQRTEQRDSAMYRCASSPGTVAYNEQFFGPGTRLTVL.